This TCR beta chain was profiled in a study of shared clonotypes between healthy human individuals. In its sample, this clone was seen once. The germline CDR1 and CDR2 sequences are KGHSH and LQKENI. V lost 8 bases to trimming and J lost 0 bases; unmatched junction nucleotides: 1. The CDR3 has 15 residues. How the authors handled the data: There were no quality scores in the junction-only immunoSEQ sequences, so filtering differed. The table came from immunoSEQ multiplex PCR; TCRdb's copy has only in-frame clones and leaves some out. D and trimming were read from the DNA, whereas the V and J calls and clone size are those reported in that table. The table has 2 million to 2.5 million clones, approximately 93% seen once.

This clonotype was obtained from a man between 18 and 29 years old in good health. Some clones in this sample may be carry-over from other donors' samples. Sequencing used naive CD4+ T cells from PBMCs. Subset of the sample: CD45RA+ positively selected. The V call is TRBV18, the J call TRBJ2-2; 12 nucleotides align to TRBD2. In DNA, the CDR3 is TGTGCCAGCGCTAGCGGGAGGGCGAACACCGGGGAGCTGTTTTTT. Amino acids: CASASGRANTGELFF.